The TCR beta chain described here comes from a study of blood T cell repertoires in COVID-19 (dated by TCRdb to the early 2020s). For the wider study: Samples covering the acute and convalescent phases of COVID-19 were provided by collaborators in the United States, Italy and Spain. The material from the prospective study consisted of cDNA or gDNA derived from T cells, B-cell-depleted T cells, or PBMCs. Deeply sampled blood TCRbeta repertoires from subjects exposed to, actively infected with, or recovered from COVID-19 were included in the dataset. A freely available public database, intended as a resource for researchers studying the immune response to SARS-CoV-2, is where the repertoires were released. The samples were drawn from the first 160 participants of the ongoing ImmuneRACE study and from about 1,200 subjects provided by 6 global collaborators. Nearly every sample came with metadata listing a de-identified subject ID, COVID-19 status, age in years and sex. HLA class I and class II types, where available, came from metadata supplied by the sample provider rather than from assay-based typing. The research as a whole found: Clinical and demographic metadata were provided uncurated, with the amount varying by source and participant.

Based on the germline V gene, the CDR1 and CDR2 sequences are ENHRY and SYGVKD. The CDR3 contains 16 residues, cysteine and phenylalanine counted. The entry retains the CDR3 DNA only, 48 bases that are in frame from base 1. A distance of 15 bases separates the germline ends of V and J, which lose 3 bases and 1 base respectively. TCRbeta CDR3 regions were amplified from genomic DNA by means of the immunoSEQ Assay, a bias-controlled multiplex PCR. The authors' analysis ran thus. The number of nucleated cells in each sample was estimated from the amplification of reference gene primers within the assay. To quantify the absolute abundance of each unique TCRbeta CDR3 rearrangement, sequence reads were collapsed and filtered. For each sample, productive Simpson clonality was calculated as the square root of Simpson's diversity index across productive rearrangements. Not all clones reach the TCRdb copy of this immuneACCESS table, which keeps in-frame sequences only. Checked studies attribute under half of the gap to unresolved V genes and leave the rest unexplained. V and J calls and clone size follow that table, whereas D and trimming were derived from the DNA. Here the sample has around 210,000 clones; almost 90% occur a single time. Together, the top ten hold around 1.6% of the sample.

Collaborating institutions collected whole blood in K2EDTA tubes following their own protocols. For TCRbeta analysis, collaborators shipped samples as frozen whole blood, isolated PBMCs, or DNA extracted from either of those sample types. A remark on this clone: Which antigen it targets is not known. Base qualities are not provided; no much larger clone lies one nucleotide away.

This receptor was taken from a young man with active or convalescent COVID-19. Sequencing used peripheral blood. Rearrangement joined TRBV10-3 to TRBJ1-1, with the D segment identity uncertain. The CDR3 protein is CAISDYPEVSNTEAFF. The DNA is TGTGCCATCAGTGACTATCCCGAGGTCTCGAACACTGAAGCTTTCTTT.